This record covers a single T cell receptor (beta chain). The antigen remains unidentified. Unique molecular identifiers had been added to the TCR beta cDNA libraries. One entry per CDR3 protein, called by TCRdb with MiXCR from the PCR reads. The sample holds 650,000 to 900,000 distinct CDR3 sequences, 46% seen once. The data were obtained in a study of post-analysis software for immune sequencing data. On the study more broadly: The patients showed relapsing-remitting, secondary progressive and progressive-relapsing multiple sclerosis courses.

V dropped 4 bases and J dropped 7 bases, with 18 bases sitting between them. CDR3 length equals 14 residues. Germline V gene data show CDR1 as SGHRS and CDR2 as YFSETQ. Findings and caveats of the study: Those samples that were prepared in the same batch co-clustered strongly by F measure. A handful of TRBV segments were significantly more frequent in patients than in controls. TRBV5-6, TRBV5-1 and TRBV20-1 were among these segments. The normalized Chao1 diversity of multiple sclerosis patients was significantly lower than that of controls.

The chain links TRBV5-1 to TRBJ2-7; D is ambiguous. Sequencing used blood. The receptor comes from a girl aged 5-17 years with multiple sclerosis. The CDR3 is CASSVDVRSREQYF. CDR3 bases: TGCGCCAGCAGCGTGGATGTCCGGTCGAGAGAGCAGTACTTC.